Described below is a single TCR beta chain sequence and its context. V dropped 7 bases and J dropped 3; count of bases not matched to a gene: 7. Germline V lookup: CDR1 DFQATT, CDR2 SNEGSKA (reference sequence). The CDR3 is 14 amino acids. Together with a sample-barcoded 5' primer, a J-beta primer mix was included in a second PCR lasting 7 to 11 cycles. TCRdb re-called the 5' RACE reads through MiXCR, storing one row per CDR3 protein. Of about 1.4 million distinct CDR3 sequences listed, approximately 59% were seen once; the top ten hold roughly 7%. Extraction yielded at least 5 micrograms of total RNA per sample. The record originates from a study of blood T cells in healthy people across ages.

Sequencing was performed on blood. This chain uses TRBV20-1 with TRBJ2-7; 12 positions match TRBD2. This clonotype originated in a man aged 18-30 years in good health. The DNA of the CDR3 is TGCAGTGTCCGGACTAGCGGGGAGATCTACGAGCAGTACTTC. Its protein product is CSVRTSGEIYEQYF.